These T cell receptor beta chains were read from a single sample in a study of response to subunit inactivated influenza vaccine. TCRdb reprocessed the RT-PCR reads with MiXCR, giving one entry per CDR3 protein. The data contain approximately 500,000 distinct CDR3 sequences, under 30% of them seen just once; the ten biggest clones take up under 3.5%. The sample was also reused in another study, on T cells expressing NK-cell markers.

This sample comprised CD4+ T cells sorted from PBMCs, obtained approximately 12 days after vaccination. These receptors came from a man aged 50 to 59 who received an inactivated influenza vaccine. CDR3s include the opening cysteine and the closing phenylalanine or tryptophan. A D gene is named only where the DNA matches it firmly. Expanded clones get a size class; other rows say once, few or many, or leave the size out.

D	V	J	size	CDR3	DNA
TRBD1	TRBV7-2	TRBJ2-1	.	CASSPGQGIHNEQFF	TGTGCCAGCAGCCCGGGACAGGGGATCCACAATGAGCAGTTCTTC
TRBD1	TRBV5-1	TRBJ1-3	few	CASSPSGQGLDTIYF	TGCGCCAGCAGCCCCTCGGGACAGGGGTTGGACACCATATATTTT
TRBD1	TRBV5-1	TRBJ1-5	many	CASSPGTGVGNQPQHF	TGCGCCAGCAGCCCAGGGACAGGGGTGGGCAATCAGCCCCAGCATTTT
TRBD1	TRBV4-2	TRBJ2-7	.	CASSQVEGQGYEQYF	TGTGCCAGCAGCCAAGTCGAGGGACAGGGCTACGAGCAGTACTTC
.	TRBV7-9	TRBJ1-2	many	CASSPLATASHTF	TGTGCCAGCAGCCCCTTGGCGACAGCTAGTCACACCTTC
.	TRBV6-5	TRBJ1-5	.	CASQLGISNQPQHF	TGTGCCAGCCAGTTGGGGATAAGCAATCAGCCCCAGCATTTT
TRBD1	TRBV20-1	TRBJ2-7	.	CSALTGTGAYEQYF	TGCAGTGCCCTTACCGGGACAGGGGCCTACGAGCAGTACTTC
.	TRBV9	TRBJ1-5	.	CASSVGREGQPQHF	TGTGCCAGCAGCGTAGGCCGAGAAGGTCAGCCCCAGCATTTT
.	TRBV29-1	TRBJ1-1	few	CSVAINTEAFF	TGCAGCGTGGCGATTAACACTGAAGCTTTCTTT
TRBD2	TRBV11-2	TRBJ2-5	.	CASSPFGLAGVTRETQYF	TGTGCCAGCAGCCCGTTCGGACTAGCGGGGGTCACCAGAGAGACCCAGTACTTC
.	TRBV10-3	TRBJ1-6	.	CAISEGLRNSPLHF	TGTGCCATCAGTGAGGGACTGAGGAATTCACCCCTCCACTTT
TRBD2	TRBV5-1	TRBJ2-7	.	CASSGTGTSVSYEQYF	TGCGCCAGCAGCGGAACCGGGACTAGCGTTTCCTACGAGCAGTACTTC
.	TRBV4-2	TRBJ1-1	.	CASSQAGAGGTEAFF	TGTGCCAGCAGCCAAGCCGGGGCCGGGGGGACTGAAGCTTTCTTT
.	TRBV7-2	TRBJ1-2	.	CASSLVEGRGYTF	TGTGCCAGCAGCTTAGTCGAAGGACGTGGCTACACCTTC
.	TRBV3-1	TRBJ2-5	.	CASSMTKHSQETQYF	TGTGCCAGCAGTATGACGAAGCACTCCCAAGAGACCCAGTACTTC
TRBD2	TRBV20-1	TRBJ2-3	few	CSAVTSGPILTDTQYF	TGCAGTGCTGTGACTAGCGGGCCGATCTTGACAGATACGCAGTATTTT
TRBD2	TRBV12-3/TRBV12-4	TRBJ2-1	many	CASRRLAGGSLDEQFF	TGTGCCAGCAGGCGACTAGCGGGGGGGAGTCTAGATGAGCAGTTCTTC
TRBD2	TRBV5-6	TRBJ2-3	many	CASSEASGADTQYF	TGTGCCAGCAGTGAGGCTAGCGGGGCAGATACGCAGTATTTT
.	TRBV7-2	TRBJ2-2	few	CASSLAGGYYTGELFF	TGTGCCAGCAGCTTAGCCGGGGGTTATTACACCGGGGAGCTGTTTTTT
TRBD1	TRBV4-3	TRBJ2-2	few	CASSQTRTGGSGELFF	TGCGCCAGCAGCCAAACACGGACAGGCGGATCCGGGGAGCTGTTTTTT
TRBD1	TRBV12-3/TRBV12-4	TRBJ2-7	.	CASGTGGTYEQYF	TGTGCCAGCGGGACAGGGGGAACCTACGAGCAGTACTTC
TRBD1	TRBV2	TRBJ1-2	few	CASSVPGQSGYTF	TGTGCCAGCAGTGTACCGGGACAGTCTGGCTACACCTTC
TRBD2	TRBV7-2	TRBJ2-7	.	CASSLFGGSPYEQYF	TGTGCCAGCAGCTTATTTGGCGGGAGTCCCTACGAGCAGTACTTC
TRBD2	TRBV7-6	TRBJ2-3	few	CASSSSTSSTDTQYF	TGTGCCAGCAGCTCCTCGACTAGCAGCACAGATACGCAGTATTTT
TRBD2	TRBV20-1	TRBJ2-5	few	CSARTSGGTQYF	TGCAGTGCTAGGACTAGCGGGGGGACCCAGTACTTC
TRBD2	TRBV24-1	TRBJ2-1	few	CATSDSAGGPEDEQFF	TGTGCCACCAGTGATTCCGCGGGAGGGCCGGAGGATGAGCAGTTCTTC
TRBD1	TRBV25-1	TRBJ2-2	.	CASSEFGTGNTGELFF	TGTGCCAGCAGTGAATTCGGGACAGGGAACACCGGGGAGCTGTTTTTT
.	TRBV4-2	TRBJ1-3	.	CASSQEGTLSGNTIYF	TGTGCCAGCAGCCAAGAAGGGACACTCTCTGGAAACACCATATATTTT
TRBD1	TRBV20-1	TRBJ2-5	once	CSAPQGAIQETQYF	TGCAGTGCTCCCCAGGGGGCCATCCAAGAGACCCAGTACTTC
.	TRBV5-6	TRBJ2-7	once	CASSITGSPYEQYF	TGTGCCAGCAGCATCACGGGGTCACCCTACGAGCAGTACTTC
TRBD2	TRBV6-2/TRBV6-3	TRBJ2-5	.	CASRPRSLAGLETQYF	TGTGCCAGCAGGCCCCGGTCTCTAGCGGGGCTGGAGACCCAGTACTTC
.	TRBV30	TRBJ2-1	few	CAWRSQGPYNEQFF	TGTGCCTGGAGGTCACAAGGACCCTACAATGAGCAGTTCTTC
.	TRBV4-2	TRBJ1-5	few	CASSQDAGGKQPQHF	TGTGCCAGCAGCCAAGATGCCGGAGGCAAACAGCCCCAGCATTTT
TRBD2	TRBV28	TRBJ2-7	.	CASSQTSGSSYEQYF	TGTGCCAGCAGTCAGACTAGCGGGTCCTCCTACGAGCAGTACTTC
TRBD1	TRBV5-1	TRBJ2-7	many	CASSPQGTGSTYEQYF	TGCGCCAGCAGCCCCCAGGGGACAGGGTCGACCTACGAGCAGTACTTC
.	TRBV29-1	TRBJ2-1	few	CSVAGGLTYNEQFF	TGCAGCGTTGCGGGGGGCTTAACCTACAATGAGCAGTTCTTC
TRBD1	TRBV24-1	TRBJ2-2	few	CATRGTGVSGELFF	TGTGCCACCAGAGGGACAGGGGTTAGCGGGGAGCTGTTTTTT
TRBD2	TRBV20-1	TRBJ2-3	few	CSARGQGSGRADTQYF	TGCAGTGCCCGGGGTCAGGGTAGCGGGAGGGCAGATACGCAGTATTTT
.	TRBV3-1	TRBJ1-6	.	CASSQGVGRSSGSPLHF	TGTGCCAGCAGCCAAGGAGTAGGACGCAGCTCGGGTTCACCCCTCCACTTT
.	TRBV29-1	TRBJ2-3	.	CSVEVKADLTDTQYF	TGCAGCGTTGAAGTAAAGGCCGACCTCACAGATACGCAGTATTTT
TRBD1	TRBV29-1	TRBJ2-1	few	CSVATGGIGRNEQFF	TGCAGCGTCGCCACAGGGGGCATAGGTAGAAATGAGCAGTTCTTC
TRBD1	TRBV9	TRBJ2-3	few	CASSAGTASTDTQYF	TGTGCCAGCAGCGCGGGGACAGCCAGCACAGATACGCAGTATTTT
.	TRBV29-1	TRBJ2-3	.	CSVLKSTDTQYF	TGCAGCGTTTTGAAGAGCACAGATACGCAGTATTTT
.	TRBV12-3/TRBV12-4	TRBJ2-1	.	CASSLDLSNEQFF	TGTGCCAGCAGTTTAGACTTATCGAATGAGCAGTTCTTC
TRBD1	TRBV20-1	TRBJ2-1	.	CMGRGGAEQFF	TGCATGGGTCGAGGGGGCGCTGAGCAGTTCTTC
TRBD1	TRBV12-3/TRBV12-4	TRBJ1-2	few	CASRGVTGYGYTF	TGTGCCAGCAGGGGGGTGACAGGGTATGGCTACACCTTC
.	TRBV7-9	TRBJ2-7	few	CASSGPGKIYEQYF	TGTGCCAGCAGCGGTCCGGGAAAAATCTACGAGCAGTACTTC
TRBD2	TRBV7-2	TRBJ2-3	once	CASSPTSGRITDTQYF	TGTGCCAGCAGCCCGACTAGCGGGAGGATCACAGATACGCAGTATTTT
TRBD1	TRBV5-6	TRBJ2-7	.	CASSLGQGYNEQYF	TGTGCCAGCAGCTTGGGACAGGGATACAACGAGCAGTACTTC
.	TRBV3-1	TRBJ2-7	.	CASSQHSYEQYF	TGTGCCAGCAGCCAACACTCCTACGAGCAGTACTTC
TRBD2	TRBV10-3	TRBJ2-2	few	CAISDSGTSGGMVFF	TGTGCCATCAGTGATTCCGGGACTAGCGGGGGTATGGTGTTTTTT
.	TRBV27	TRBJ2-6	many	CASSLYSSAGANVLTF	TGTGCCAGCAGTTTATATAGTAGCGCTGGGGCCAACGTCCTGACTTTC
.	TRBV4-3	TRBJ2-3	few	CASSLIGGSTDTQYF	TGCGCCAGCAGCCTCATCGGCGGGAGCACAGATACGCAGTATTTT